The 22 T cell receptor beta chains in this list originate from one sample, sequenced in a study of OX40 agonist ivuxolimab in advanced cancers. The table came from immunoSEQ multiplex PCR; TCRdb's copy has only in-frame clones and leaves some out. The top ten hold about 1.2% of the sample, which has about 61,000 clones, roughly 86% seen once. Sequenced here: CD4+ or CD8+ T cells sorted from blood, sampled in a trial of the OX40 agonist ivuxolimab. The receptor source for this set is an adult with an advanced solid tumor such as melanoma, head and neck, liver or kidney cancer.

The DNA of the CDR3 is TGTGCCAGCAGCGTAGGACCGGGGTTCTACGAGCAGTACTTC. Protein product: CASSVGPGFYEQYF. The V gene is TRBV9, the J gene TRBJ2-7; D possibly corresponds to TRBD2 (5 bases). Between the trimmed V and J ends, which lost 0 bases and 3 bases, there was a span of 10 bases. The CDR3 sequence is 14 residues long. The V gene's germline CDR1 is SGDLS and CDR2 YYNGEE.

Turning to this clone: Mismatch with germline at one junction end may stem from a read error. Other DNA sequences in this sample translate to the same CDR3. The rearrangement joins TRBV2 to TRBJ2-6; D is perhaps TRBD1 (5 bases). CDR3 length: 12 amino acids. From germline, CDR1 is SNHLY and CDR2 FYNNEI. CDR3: CARASGANVLTF. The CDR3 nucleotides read TGTGCCAGAGCCTCTGGGGCTAACGTCCTGACTTTC. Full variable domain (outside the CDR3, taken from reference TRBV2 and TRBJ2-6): EPEVTQTPSHQVTQMGQEVILRCVPISNHLYFYWYRQILGQKVEFLVSFYNNEISEKSEIFDDQFSVERPDGSNFTLKIRSTKLEDSAMYFCARASGANVLTFGAGSRLTVL.

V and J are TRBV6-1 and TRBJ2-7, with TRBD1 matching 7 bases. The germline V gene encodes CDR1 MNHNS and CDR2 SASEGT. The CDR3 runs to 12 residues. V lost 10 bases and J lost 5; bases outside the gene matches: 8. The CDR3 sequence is CATYLQGNEQYF. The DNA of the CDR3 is TGTGCCACATACCTACAGGGGAACGAGCAGTACTTC.

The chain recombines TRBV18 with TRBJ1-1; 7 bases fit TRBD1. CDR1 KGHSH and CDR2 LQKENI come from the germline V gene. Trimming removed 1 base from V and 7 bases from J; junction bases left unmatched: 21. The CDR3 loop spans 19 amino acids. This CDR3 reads CASSPQLGGRQAGGNEAFF. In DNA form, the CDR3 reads TGTGCCAGCTCACCACAGTTGGGGGGCCGTCAGGCAGGGGGGAATGAAGCTTTCTTT.

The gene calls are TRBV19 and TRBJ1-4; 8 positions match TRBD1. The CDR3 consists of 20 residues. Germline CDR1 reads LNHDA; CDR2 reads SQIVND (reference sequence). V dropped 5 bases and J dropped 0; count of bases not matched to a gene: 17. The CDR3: CASSPTRRGQRVATNEKLFF. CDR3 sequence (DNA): TGTGCCAGTAGTCCGACCCGCAGGGGGCAGAGGGTGGCAACTAATGAAAAACTGTTTTTT. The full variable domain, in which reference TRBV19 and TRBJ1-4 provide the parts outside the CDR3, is DGGITQSPKYLFRKEGQNVTLSCEQNLNHDAMYWYRQDPGQGLRLIYYSQIVNDFQKGDIAEGYSVSREKKESFPLTVTSAQKNPTAFYLCASSPTRRGQRVATNEKLFFGSGTQLSVL.

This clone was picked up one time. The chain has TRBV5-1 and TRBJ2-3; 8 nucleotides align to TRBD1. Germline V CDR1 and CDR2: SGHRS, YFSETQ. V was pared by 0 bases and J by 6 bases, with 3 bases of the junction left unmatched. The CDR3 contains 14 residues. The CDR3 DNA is TGCGCCAGCAGCTTGGCCGCAGGGGGCGATACGCAGTATTTT. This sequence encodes CASSLAAGGDTQYF.

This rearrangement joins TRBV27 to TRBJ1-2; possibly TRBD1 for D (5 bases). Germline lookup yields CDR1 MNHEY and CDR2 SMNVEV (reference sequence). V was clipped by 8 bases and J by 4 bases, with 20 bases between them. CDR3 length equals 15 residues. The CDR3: CASATLPFRGYGYTF. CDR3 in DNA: TGTGCCAGCGCCACACTACCTTTTAGGGGCTATGGCTACACCTTC.

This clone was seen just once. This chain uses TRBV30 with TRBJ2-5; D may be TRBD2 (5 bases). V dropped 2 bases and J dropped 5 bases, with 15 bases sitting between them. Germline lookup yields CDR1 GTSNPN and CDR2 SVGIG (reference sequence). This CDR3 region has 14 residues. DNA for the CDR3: TGTGCCTGGAGTAGTGGGAGCGCCCGGGAGACCCAGTACTTC. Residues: CAWSSGSARETQYF.

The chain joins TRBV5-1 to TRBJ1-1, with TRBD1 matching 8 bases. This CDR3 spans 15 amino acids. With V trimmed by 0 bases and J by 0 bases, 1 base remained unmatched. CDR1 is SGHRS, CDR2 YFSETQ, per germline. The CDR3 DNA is TGCGCCAGCAGCTTGGTACAGGGGGTGAACACTGAAGCTTTCTTT. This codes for CASSLVQGVNTEAFF. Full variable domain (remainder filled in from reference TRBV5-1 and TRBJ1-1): KAGVTQTPRYLIKTRGQQVTLSCSPISGHRSVSWYQQTPGQGLQFLFEYFSETQRNKGNFPGRFSGRQFSNSRSEMNVSTLELGDSALYLCASSLVQGVNTEAFFGQGTRLTVV.

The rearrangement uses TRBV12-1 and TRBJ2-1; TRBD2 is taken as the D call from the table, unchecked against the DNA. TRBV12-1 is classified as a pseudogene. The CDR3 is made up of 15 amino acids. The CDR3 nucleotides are TGTGCCAGCAGCTTACTAGCGGGGGATAACAATGAGCAGTTCTTC. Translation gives CASSLLAGDNNEQFF.

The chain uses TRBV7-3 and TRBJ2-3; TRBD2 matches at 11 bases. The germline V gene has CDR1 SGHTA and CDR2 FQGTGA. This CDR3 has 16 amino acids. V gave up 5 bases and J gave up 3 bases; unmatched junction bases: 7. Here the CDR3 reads CASSLDRLAGTDTQYF. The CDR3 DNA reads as TGTGCCAGCAGCCTAGACCGACTAGCGGGAACAGATACGCAGTATTTT.

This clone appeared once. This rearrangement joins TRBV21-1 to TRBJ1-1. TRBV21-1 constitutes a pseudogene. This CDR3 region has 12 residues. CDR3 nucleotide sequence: TGTGCCAGCAGCAGACGGTGGCCTGAAGCTTTCTTT. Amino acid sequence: CASSRRWPEAFF.

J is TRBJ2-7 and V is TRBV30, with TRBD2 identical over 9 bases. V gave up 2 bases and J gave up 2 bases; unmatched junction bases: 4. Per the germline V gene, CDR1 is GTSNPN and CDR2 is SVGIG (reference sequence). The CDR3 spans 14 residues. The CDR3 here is CAWSRLAGAYEQYF. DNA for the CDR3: TGTGCCTGGAGTAGGTTAGCGGGGGCCTACGAGCAGTACTTC.

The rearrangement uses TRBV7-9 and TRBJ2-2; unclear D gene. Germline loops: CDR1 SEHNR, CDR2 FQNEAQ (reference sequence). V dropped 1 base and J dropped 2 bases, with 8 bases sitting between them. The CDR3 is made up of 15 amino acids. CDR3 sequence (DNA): TGTGCCAGCAGCTTAGTGTCAACCAACACCGGGGAGCTGTTTTTT. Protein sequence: CASSLVSTNTGELFF.

This CDR3 reads CASSPQVTRTGAFYGYTF. The CDR3 coding sequence is TGTGCCAGCTCACCACAAGTAACTAGGACAGGGGCTTTCTATGGCTACACCTTC. V and J are TRBV18 and TRBJ1-2, with 9 bases fitting TRBD1. This CDR3 region has 18 residues. The junction had 13 bases not matched to a gene; V was cut back by 1 base and J by 4 bases. Germline V gene sequence: CDR1 KGHSH, CDR2 LQKENI.

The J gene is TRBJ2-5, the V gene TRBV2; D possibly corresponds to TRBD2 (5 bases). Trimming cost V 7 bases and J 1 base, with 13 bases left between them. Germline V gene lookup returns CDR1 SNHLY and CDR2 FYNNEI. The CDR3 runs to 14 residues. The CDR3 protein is CASTRRATQETQYF. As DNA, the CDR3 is TGTGCCAGCACACGGCGGGCCACCCAAGAGACCCAGTACTTC.

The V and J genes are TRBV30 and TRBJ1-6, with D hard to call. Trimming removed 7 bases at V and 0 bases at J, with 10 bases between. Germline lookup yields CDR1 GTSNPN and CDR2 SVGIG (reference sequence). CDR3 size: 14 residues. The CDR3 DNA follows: TGTGCCTTTACCCTGAGCTCCTATAATTCACCCCTCCACTTT. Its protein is CAFTLSSYNSPLHF.

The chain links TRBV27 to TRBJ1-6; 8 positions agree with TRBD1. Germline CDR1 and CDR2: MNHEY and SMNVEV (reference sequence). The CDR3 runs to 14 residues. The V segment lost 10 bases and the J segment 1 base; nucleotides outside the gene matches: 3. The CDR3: CATRQGSYNSPLHF. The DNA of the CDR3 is TGTGCCACGAGACAGGGGTCCTATAATTCACCCCTCCACTTT.

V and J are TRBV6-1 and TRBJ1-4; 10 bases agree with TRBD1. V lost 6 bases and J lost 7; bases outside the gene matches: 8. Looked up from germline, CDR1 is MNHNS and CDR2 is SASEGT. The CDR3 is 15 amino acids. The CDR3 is CASSLRGDRGEKLFF. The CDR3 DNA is TGTGCCAGCAGCCTACGAGGGGACAGGGGTGAAAAACTGTTTTTT.

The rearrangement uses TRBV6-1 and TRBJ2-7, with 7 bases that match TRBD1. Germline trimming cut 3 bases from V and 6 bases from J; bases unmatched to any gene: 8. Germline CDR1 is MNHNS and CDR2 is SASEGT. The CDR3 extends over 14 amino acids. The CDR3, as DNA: TGTGCCAGCAGTGACTATGGGGCAGGGGGCGAGCAGTACTTC. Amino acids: CASSDYGAGGEQYF.

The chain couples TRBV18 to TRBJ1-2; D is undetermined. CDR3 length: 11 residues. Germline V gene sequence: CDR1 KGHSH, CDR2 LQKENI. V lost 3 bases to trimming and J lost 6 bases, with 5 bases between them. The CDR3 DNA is TGTGCCAGCTCACCGGCAGATGGCTACACCTTC. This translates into CASSPADGYTF.

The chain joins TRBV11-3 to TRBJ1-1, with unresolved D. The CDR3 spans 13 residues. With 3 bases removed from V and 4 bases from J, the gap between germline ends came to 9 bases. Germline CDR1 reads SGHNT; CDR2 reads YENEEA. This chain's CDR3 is CASSFAQSTEAFF. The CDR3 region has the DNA TGTGCCAGCAGCTTTGCCCAGAGCACTGAAGCTTTCTTT.